This T cell receptor beta chain appears in the sequencing data of a study of blood T cell repertoires in COVID-19. Study information: The United States, Italy and Spain provided the acute and convalescent COVID-19 samples. PBMCs, B-cell-depleted T cells, or T cells provided the cDNA or gDNA that made up the material.

Original processing methods: Reference gene primer amplification gave nucleated cell count estimates. Sequencing was performed with immunoSEQ multiplex PCR; in TCRdb, only in-frame clones are kept and a portion is missing. V and J calls and clone size follow that table, whereas D and trimming were derived from the DNA. The sample lists about 210,000 clones; about 85% were seen once. The CDR3 contains 17 residues. V shed 4 bases, J shed 0 bases, and the junction held 9 bases outside the gene matches. CDR1 and CDR2 from the germline V gene are SGHRS and YFSETQ. The V gene is TRBV5-1, the J gene TRBJ1-1, with TRBD1 matching 10 bases. The receptor was isolated from a man between 40 and 49 years old who had recovered from COVID-19. Input material: PBMCs or T cells enriched from blood (not recorded which). The CDR3 region is CASSVGQGGNVNTEAFF. The CDR3 DNA is TGCGCCAGCAGCGTCGGACAGGGGGGCAACGTGAACACTGAAGCTTTCTTT.